Presented here are 23 T cell receptor beta chains from one specimen sequenced in a study of shared clonotypes between healthy human individuals. Generated by immunoSEQ multiplex PCR, the TCRdb table keeps only in-frame clones and is missing some. This table holds some 550,000 clones, 97% found once. The sample consisted of naive CD4+ T cells sorted from blood. Specified subset: CD45RA+ positively selected. The receptor source for this set is a woman younger than 45 in good health.

The rearrangement joins TRBV18 to TRBJ2-3; 9 nucleotides line up with TRBD1. The CDR3 runs 16 residues. Per the germline V gene, CDR1 is KGHSH and CDR2 is LQKENI. V dropped 6 bases and J dropped 5; count of bases not matched to a gene: 12. CDR3 coding DNA: TGTGCCAGCTCCACTCTTCGACAGGGGGTTGGAGATACGCAGTATTTT. Translated, it gives CASSTLRQGVGDTQYF.

This clone was detected once. The V and J genes are TRBV27 and TRBJ2-7, with D possibly being TRBD1 (6 bases). This CDR3 contains 14 residues. Germline CDR1 is MNHEY and CDR2 is SMNVEV (reference sequence). V was shortened by 3 bases and J by 5 bases, with 14 bases between the two germline ends. CDR3 in DNA: TGTGCCAGCAGTTTTGGGACACGCTACGACGAGCAGTACTTC. This encodes CASSFGTRYDEQYF.

This clone was recorded a few times. The rearrangement uses TRBV7-5 and TRBJ2-7; the DNA was not used to check the table's D call, TRBD2. TRBV7-5 is classified as a pseudogene. CDR3 length: 14 residues. CDR3 region: CVRSLVRERNEQYF. The CDR3, as DNA: TGTGTCAGAAGCTTAGTGCGGGAGAGGAACGAGCAGTACTTC.

The chain recombines TRBV15 with TRBJ1-5; D not certain. The CDR3 length is 13 residues. Looked up from germline, CDR1 is LNHNV and CDR2 is YYDKDF (reference sequence). V lost 6 bases and J lost 6, with 12 bases in between. CDR3 nucleotide sequence: TGTGCCACCAGATGGAGTTCCAGTCAGCCCCAGCATTTT. Its protein is CATRWSSSQPQHF.

The chain links TRBV5-1 to TRBJ2-2; no definite D call. Trimming shortened V by 4 bases and J by 8 bases, and 12 bases separated the two germline ends. CDR1 and CDR2 (germline): SGHRS, YFSETQ. This CDR3 has 13 amino acids. The CDR3 DNA reads as TGCGCCAGCAGCCTACCATCTTCGGGGGAGCTGTTTTTT. This gives the protein CASSLPSSGELFF.

V is TRBV29-1 and J is TRBJ2-5, with TRBD1 identical over 8 bases. Germline CDR1 and CDR2: SQVTM and ANQGSEA. This CDR3 contains 16 residues. The V segment lost 5 bases and the J segment 2 bases; nucleotides outside the gene matches: 13. The CDR3 spells CSVWSHDRGPQETQYF. DNA for the CDR3: TGCAGCGTTTGGTCACATGACAGGGGCCCTCAAGAGACCCAGTACTTC.

V gene TRBV4-1 combines with J gene TRBJ2-3; the D is unclear. The CDR3 sequence is 12 residues long. CDR1 MGHRA and CDR2 YSYEKL come from the germline V gene. The V end lost 0 bases, the J end lost 6 bases, and 4 bases lay between the germline ends. In DNA form, the CDR3 reads TGCGCCAGCAGCCAAGAGGGGGATACGCAGTATTTT. As protein: CASSQEGDTQYF.

The gene calls are TRBV15 and TRBJ1-2; TRBD1 matches 7 bases. Germline V gene lookup returns CDR1 LNHNV and CDR2 YYDKDF (reference sequence). CDR3 size: 17 residues. The V and J ends lost 1 base and 5 bases, in that order; junction bases with no gene match: 13. The CDR3 region has the DNA TGTGCCACCAGCAGAGGCAAACCGGGACAGACGACTTATGGCTACACCTTC. Amino acids: CATSRGKPGQTTYGYTF. Variable domain in full (rest from reference TRBV15 and TRBJ1-2): DAMVIQNPRYQVTQFGKPVTLSCSQTLNHNVMYWYQQKSSQAPKLLFHYYDKDFNNEADTPDNFQSRRPNTSFCFLDIRSPGLGDTAMYLCATSRGKPGQTTYGYTFGSGTRLTVV.

The chain is built from TRBV6-1 and TRBJ2-5; D is possibly TRBD1 or TRBD2 (5 bases each). CDR1 is MNHNS and CDR2 is SASEGT in the germline V gene. The CDR3 covers 13 residues. Trimming cost V 4 bases and J 2 bases, with 8 bases left between them. Here the CDR3 DNA reads TGTGCCAGCAGTGGGGGGTTGCAAGAGACCCAGTACTTC. This gives the protein CASSGGLQETQYF.

The J gene is TRBJ2-2, the V gene TRBV5-4; 13 nucleotides match TRBD2. The ends lost 4 bases at V and 5 bases at J; junction bases unmatched: 2. Germline lookup yields CDR1 SGHNT and CDR2 YYREEE (reference sequence). The CDR3 runs to 15 residues. CDR3 sequence: CASSPGLAGTGELFF. CDR3 coding DNA: TGTGCCAGCAGCCCGGGACTAGCGGGGACCGGGGAGCTGTTTTTT.

J is TRBJ2-3 and V is TRBV10-3; 8 bases fit TRBD1. V lost 8 bases and J lost 6; bases outside the gene matches: 4. The CDR3 is 12 amino acids. Per germline, CDR1 ENHRY and CDR2 SYGVKD. CDR3 amino acids: CAIGQGSDTQYF. The CDR3 DNA reads TGTGCCATCGGACAGGGCTCGGATACGCAGTATTTT.

This rearrangement joins TRBV5-1 to TRBJ2-1; D is undetermined. Trimming pared 3 bases from V and 14 bases from J, leaving 24 bases between. This CDR3 contains 15 residues. Germline V lookup: CDR1 SGHRS, CDR2 YFSETQ. CDR3 in DNA: TGCGCCAGCAGCTCCTCAGTATCATCGGGTGAATCGGAGTTCTTC. Its translation is CASSSSVSSGESEFF.

This chain connects TRBV29-1 to TRBJ2-3, with D possibly TRBD1 on 6 matching bases. The CDR3 is made up of 13 amino acids. Germline V lookup: CDR1 SQVTM, CDR2 ANQGSEA. V lost 8 bases to trimming and J lost 5 bases, with 17 bases between them. The CDR3 protein is CSFDRQFGDTQYF. Here the CDR3 DNA reads TGCAGCTTCGACAGGCAGTTCGGAGATACGCAGTATTTT.

The genes are TRBV28 and TRBJ2-7, with D possibly TRBD1 on 6 matching bases. Trimming removed 6 bases at V and 5 bases at J, with 14 bases between. The CDR3 contains 13 residues. Germline V gene sequence: CDR1 MDHEN, CDR2 SYDVKM. CDR3 nucleotides: TGTGCCAGCAGGACCAGGGGATTGGACGAGCAGTACTTC. It specifies CASRTRGLDEQYF.

V gene TRBV19 combines with J gene TRBJ2-3; D unresolved. This CDR3 comprises 15 residues. V was trimmed by 1 base and J by 0 bases, leaving 8 bases between them. Germline V gene sequence: CDR1 LNHDA, CDR2 SQIVND (reference sequence). The CDR3 DNA reads TGTGCCAGTAGTATAGCTGGCAGTAGCACAGATACGCAGTATTTT. Protein sequence: CASSIAGSSTDTQYF.

The V call is TRBV5-4, the J call TRBJ2-7; TRBD2 aligns across 10 bases. The CDR3 has 15 residues. Germline V gene sequence: CDR1 SGHNT, CDR2 YYREEE (reference sequence). J gave up 4 bases and V 4 bases, and 8 bases lay outside the gene matches. In nucleotides, the CDR3 is TGTGCCAGCAGCCCACGGTCTAGCGGGAGTTACGAGCAGTACTTC. This sequence encodes CASSPRSSGSYEQYF.

This rearrangement joins TRBV11-3 to TRBJ2-5; TRBD1 agrees at 7 bases. This CDR3 has 14 residues. Germline CDR1 SGHNT, CDR2 YENEEA. Trimming removed 5 bases from V and 4 bases from J; junction bases left unmatched: 7. CDR3 in DNA: TGTGCCAGCAGCCTAAGCAGGGGGTCAGAGACCCAGTACTTC. It codes for CASSLSRGSETQYF.

The V gene is TRBV5-1, the J gene TRBJ2-7; 8 positions match TRBD2. This CDR3 is 14 amino acids long. Germline V gene lookup returns CDR1 SGHRS and CDR2 YFSETQ. With 2 bases clipped from V and 2 bases from J, the junction kept 3 bases outside the gene matches. CDR3 DNA: TGCGCCAGCAGCTTTGTTAGCGGGGCCTACGAGCAGTACTTC. It encodes CASSFVSGAYEQYF.

This clone was found once. The rearrangement links TRBV5-7 to TRBJ2-1; the D gene could be TRBD1 or TRBD2 (6 bases each). TRBV5-7 is recorded as an ORF, its role being uncertain. V dropped 1 base and J dropped 8 bases, with 19 bases sitting between them. The length of the CDR3 is 16 residues. CDR3 coding DNA: TGTGCCAGCAGCTTGTTTTCGGGGGCTCTCAGTGATGAGCAGTTCTTC. The encoded protein is CASSLFSGALSDEQFF.

V and J are TRBV29-1 and TRBJ2-1; 11 bases line up with TRBD2. The trim removed 5 bases at V and 7 bases at J, leaving 10 bases unmatched. The germline CDR1 and CDR2 sequences are SQVTM and ANQGSEA. The CDR3 consists of 15 residues. The CDR3 coding sequence is TGCAGCGTTCCTGCTCTGGGACTAGCGGAAAATGAGCAGTTCTTC. This sequence encodes CSVPALGLAENEQFF.

The chain combines TRBV5-4 with TRBJ2-5; the D gene could be TRBD1 or TRBD2 (5 bases each). The germline V gene has CDR1 SGHNT and CDR2 YYREEE (reference sequence). V lost 4 bases and J lost 4, with 11 bases in between. The CDR3 spans 13 residues. The CDR3 sequence is CASSPGGGETQYF. The CDR3 DNA reads as TGTGCCAGCAGCCCGGGTGGGGGAGAGACCCAGTACTTC.

V usage is TRBV30 and J usage is TRBJ2-2; D may be TRBD2 (7 bases). Germline loops: CDR1 GTSNPN, CDR2 SVGIG (reference sequence). The CDR3 consists of 15 residues. V was cut by 0 bases and J by 5 bases, with 13 bases left in between. The CDR3 DNA reads as TGTGCCTGGAGTGTACTCAGGGGAGGGACCGGGGAGCTGTTTTTT. Translating it yields CAWSVLRGGTGELFF.

Note on this clone: The sample carries other DNA sequences with the same CDR3. This chain connects TRBV2 to TRBJ1-3; D gene uncertain. Per the germline V gene, CDR1 is SNHLY and CDR2 is FYNNEI. The CDR3 consists of 14 residues. The V and J ends lost 3 bases and 1 base respectively, with 7 bases between them. The CDR3 spells CASSDRGSGNTIYF. The CDR3 bases are TGTGCCAGCAGTGATCGAGGTTCTGGAAACACCATATATTTT.